Sequencing of this T cell receptor (beta chain) was carried out in a study of cytomegalovirus exposure and HLA in healthy donors. Notes on the study in general: Further analysis, carried out later, found HLA-associated TCR beta chains more clonally expanded than equally common other chains. The records held CMV serostatus as the only immune exposure information. Earlier results showed most TCR beta V segments being productive about 87% or about 30% of the time.

The PCR employed 60 Vbeta primers together with 13 Jbeta primers. Repertoires were generated with immunoSEQ multiplex PCR, while TCRdb's copy carries only in-frame clones and drops some. The sample lists about 170,000 clones; roughly 71% were seen once. From germline, CDR1 is MNHEY and CDR2 SVGAGI. With 2 bases removed from V and 1 base from J, the gap between germline ends came to 8 bases. This CDR3 contains 14 residues. To note about this clone: No antigen is known for it.

This rearrangement joins TRBV6-5 to TRBJ1-1; the D is unclear. Material for sequencing was PBMCs. This TCR derives from a girl aged 10 to 17 in good health and CMV-seronegative. The CDR3 region has the DNA TGTGCCAGCAGTTACCGGCAGGCGAACACTGAAGCTTTCTTT. Its protein is CASSYRQANTEAFF.